This note documents a single TCR beta chain sequence. The antigen is undetermined. Library preparation (for TCRbeta) was performed with unique molecular identifiers. Via MiXCR, TCRdb re-called the PCR reads, giving one row per CDR3 protein. This table has hundreds of thousands of distinct CDR3 sequences, 16% appearing once. This sample is drawn from a study of T-cell reconstitution after alpha-beta-depleted transplantation in children. Study results and limitations: T-cell counts and diversity were attributed mostly to newly produced T cells one year after transplant.

The germline gives CDR1 SGHKS, CDR2 YYEKEE (reference sequence). The CDR3 contains 13 residues. V was trimmed by 0 bases and J by 4 bases, leaving 6 bases between them. Source: PBMCs, mostly from graft donor cells, taken 360 days after TCRalphabeta/CD19-depleted stem cell transplant. The chain couples TRBV5-5 to TRBJ2-3, with unresolved D. The sequence came from a male patient between 2 and 10 years old who had a stem cell transplant for acute lymphoblastic leukemia, so the T cells may come from the graft donor. DNA of the CDR3: TGTGCCAGCAGCTTGGGGATGTCAGATACGCAGTATTTT. Protein: CASSLGMSDTQYF.